These 29 T cell receptor beta chains were sequenced from one sample in a study of OX40 agonist ivuxolimab in advanced cancers. TCRdb's copy holds only in-frame clones and misses some; the assay was immunoSEQ multiplex PCR. The sample lists 95,000 to 100,000 clones; 90% were seen once. This sample comprised CD4+ or CD8+ T cells sorted from blood, obtained in a trial of the OX40 agonist ivuxolimab. The source is an adult with an advanced solid tumor such as melanoma, head and neck, liver or kidney cancer.

The J gene is TRBJ1-5, the V gene TRBV7-6, with D tentatively TRBD1 (5 bases). CDR3 length: 14 residues. The V end was cut by 5 bases, the J end by 3 bases, with 11 bases between. The germline V gene has CDR1 SGHVS and CDR2 FNYEAQ. CDR3 residues: CASSRGGNNQPQHF. The CDR3 DNA sequence: TGTGCCAGCAGCCGGGGGGGGAACAATCAGCCCCAGCATTTT.

The chain recombines TRBV7-2 with TRBJ1-1, with D possibly matching TRBD1 (6 bases). The CDR3 loop spans 13 amino acids. Looked up from germline, CDR1 is SGHTA and CDR2 is FQGNSA. The V gene lost 1 base and the J gene lost 5 bases, with 8 bases spanning the gap. The CDR3 nucleotides are TGTGCCAGCAGCTTAGAAAGGGGGACTGAAGCTTTCTTT. Protein product: CASSLERGTEAFF.

This clone was recorded once. The rearrangement links TRBV10-3 to TRBJ1-2, with D maybe TRBD1 (6 bases). The germline V gene encodes CDR1 ENHRY and CDR2 SYGVKD. The CDR3 has 15 residues. The V and J ends lost 4 bases and 2 bases respectively, with 14 bases between them. CDR3 nucleotide sequence: TGTGCCATCAGTGGGATAAACAGGGAAAACTATGGCTACACCTTC. It encodes CAISGINRENYGYTF.

In its sample, this clone was seen once. This chain joins TRBV9 and TRBJ2-2; D is perhaps TRBD2 (5 bases). The V gene's germline CDR1 is SGDLS and CDR2 YYNGEE. CDR3 length: 13 amino acids. The V end lost 4 bases, the J end lost 6 bases, and 10 bases lay between the germline ends. As DNA, the CDR3 is TGTGCCAGCAGCCGGACGGAGGCCGGGGAGCTGTTTTTT. Translating gives CASSRTEAGELFF.

The chain couples TRBV7-2 to TRBJ1-4; TRBD1 might be the D (6 bases). Per the germline V gene, CDR1 is SGHTA and CDR2 is FQGNSA. The germline V and J ends were trimmed by 5 bases and 3 bases, with 10 bases remaining between them. The CDR3 has 14 amino acids. The CDR3 loop reads CASSPDSSNEKLFF. CDR3 bases: TGTGCCAGCAGCCCGGACAGCTCTAATGAAAAACTGTTTTTT.

This clone has a single count. J is TRBJ1-5 and V is TRBV6-6, with a weak D call TRBD1 (5 bases). Per the germline V gene, CDR1 is MNHNY and CDR2 is SVGAGI (reference sequence). CDR3 size: 13 residues. Trimming stripped 6 bases from V and 3 bases from J, with 9 bases between. As DNA, the CDR3 is TGTGCCAGCAGGGGGGGGTACAATCAGCCCCAGCATTTT. Its translation: CASRGGYNQPQHF.

The gene calls are TRBV30 and TRBJ2-7; 7 bases are a match to TRBD1. V shed 5 bases and J 6 bases; nucleotides not matched to a gene: 4. The CDR3 runs to 11 residues. Germline V gives CDR1 GTSNPN, CDR2 SVGIG (reference sequence). CDR3 nucleotide sequence: TGTGCCTGGGGAGGACAGGTCGAGCAGTACTTC. Translating gives CAWGGQVEQYF.

The rearrangement links TRBV11-3 to TRBJ2-5; 7 bases are shared with TRBD2. In germline, CDR1 is SGHNT, CDR2 YENEEA. CDR3 length: 11 residues. Losses at the gene ends were 8 bases for V and 4 bases for J; bases not matched to a gene: 1. This chain's CDR3 is CASGGGETQYF. The CDR3 DNA reads as TGTGCCAGCGGGGGGGGAGAGACCCAGTACTTC.

This clone has just one count. This chain joins TRBV5-1 and TRBJ1-4; D is perhaps TRBD1 (6 bases). The CDR3 has 13 residues. Germline CDR1 is SGHRS and CDR2 is YFSETQ. Trimming took 2 bases from V and 7 from J, leaving 9 bases between them. CDR3 DNA sequence: TGCGCCAGCAGCTTAGGACAGTTTGAAAAACTGTTTTTT. Translating it yields CASSLGQFEKLFF.

The chain recombines TRBV7-2 with TRBJ2-5; 10 positions match TRBD2. V lost 4 bases and J lost 5; bases outside the gene matches: 10. The CDR3 totals 16 residues. The germline V gene encodes CDR1 SGHTA and CDR2 FQGNSA. CDR3 in amino acids: CASSSLKAGGAETQYF. The CDR3 region has the DNA TGTGCCAGCAGCTCGTTAAAAGCGGGAGGGGCGGAGACCCAGTACTTC.

The chain combines TRBV4-2 with TRBJ1-2; 9 bases line up with TRBD1. Losses at the gene ends were 3 bases for V and 8 bases for J; bases not matched to a gene: 1. CDR3 length: 12 residues. CDR1 and CDR2 from the germline V gene are LGHNA and YNFKEQ. CDR3 sequence: CASSQDRGGYTF. CDR3 bases: TGTGCCAGCAGCCAGGACAGGGGCGGCTACACCTTC.

V gene TRBV11-3 combines with J gene TRBJ2-5, with D possibly TRBD1 on 6 matching bases. The germline CDR1 and CDR2 sequences are SGHNT and YENEEA. The ends were cut back, 5 bases at V and 5 bases at J, with 15 bases in the middle. CDR3 length: 14 residues. CDR3 sequence: CASSPQGLEETQYF. The CDR3 nucleotides read TGTGCCAGCAGCCCGCAGGGGCTTGAGGAGACCCAGTACTTC.

This clone came up a few times. This chain uses TRBV7-2 with TRBJ2-1, with D perhaps matching TRBD2 (6 bases). From germline, CDR1 is SGHTA and CDR2 FQGNSA. The germline V and J ends were trimmed by 4 bases and 8 bases, with 18 bases remaining between them. The CDR3 runs to 15 residues. The CDR3 DNA follows: TGTGCCAGCAGCTCCCTCGGCGGGAATGGATATGAGCAGTTCTTC. Encoded protein: CASSSLGGNGYEQFF.

The V and J genes are TRBV4-3 and TRBJ2-5, with a possible D match to TRBD2 (5 bases). Per germline, CDR1 LGHNA and CDR2 YSLEER. This CDR3 has 16 residues. The V end was cut by 1 base, the J end by 1 base, with 13 bases between. The CDR3 region is CASSQGLRLPQETQYF. DNA of the CDR3: TGCGCCAGCAGCCAAGGGCTAAGACTACCCCAAGAGACCCAGTACTTC.

The V and J genes are TRBV28 and TRBJ1-2; 12 bases are a match to TRBD1. The CDR3 has 15 amino acids. Germline CDR1 is MDHEN and CDR2 is SYDVKM. V lost 8 bases and J lost 7; bases outside the gene matches: 11. As DNA, the CDR3 is TGTGCCAGCGAGGGACAGGGGGCCCGTTTGAGTGGCTACACCTTC. It translates to CASEGQGARLSGYTF.

J is TRBJ2-7 and V is TRBV6-1; 7 positions match TRBD1. Germline assignment: CDR1 MNHNS and CDR2 SASEGT. With 3 bases clipped from V and 7 bases from J, the junction kept 15 bases outside the gene matches. This CDR3 contains 16 residues. The CDR3 bases are TGTGCCAGCAGTGACGAACAGGGGACCGCCACGGGGGAGCAGTACTTC. As protein: CASSDEQGTATGEQYF.

The gene calls are TRBV30 and TRBJ2-3; no clear D. This CDR3 spans 15 amino acids. The V and J ends lost 5 bases and 0 bases respectively, with 15 bases between them. Germline loops: CDR1 GTSNPN, CDR2 SVGIG (reference sequence). The CDR3 is CAWGRQLASTDTQYF. The CDR3 DNA is TGTGCCTGGGGAAGACAACTGGCGAGCACAGATACGCAGTATTTT.

The chain recombines TRBV11-3 with TRBJ2-7; 7 nucleotides agree with TRBD2. V was pared by 4 bases and J by 6 bases, with 12 bases of the junction left unmatched. The CDR3 has 15 amino acids. Germline V gene sequence: CDR1 SGHNT, CDR2 YENEEA. Here the CDR3 DNA reads TGTGCCAGCAGCTCCCAAACCAGCGGGAAGGGCGAGCAGTACTTC. Amino acid sequence: CASSSQTSGKGEQYF.

This CDR3 reads CASSLQSGNTGELFF. DNA of the CDR3: TGCGCCAGCAGCTTGCAAAGCGGGAACACCGGGGAGCTGTTTTTT. This chain joins TRBV5-1 and TRBJ2-2, with D perhaps TRBD2 (5 bases). V lost 1 base and J lost 1, with 8 bases in between. Germline V lookup: CDR1 SGHRS, CDR2 YFSETQ. The CDR3 runs to 15 residues.

The chain is built from TRBV7-2 and TRBJ2-7; 7 nucleotides match TRBD1. CDR1 and CDR2 (germline): SGHTA, FQGNSA. J lost 2 bases, V lost 1 base, and 5 bases had no gene match. The CDR3 has 15 residues. CDR3 amino acids: CASSLEVGGAYEQYF. DNA of the CDR3: TGTGCCAGCAGCTTAGAGGTAGGGGGCGCCTACGAGCAGTACTTC.

The chain is built from TRBV7-9 and TRBJ2-7; no clear D gene. Looked up from germline, CDR1 is SEHNR and CDR2 is FQNEAQ (reference sequence). CDR3 length: 15 residues. The V end lost 0 bases, the J end lost 3 bases, and 12 bases lay between the germline ends. The CDR3 sequence is CASSLAGAQSYEQYF. The CDR3 DNA sequence: TGTGCCAGCAGCTTAGCGGGCGCCCAGAGCTACGAGCAGTACTTC.

The chain combines TRBV19 with TRBJ1-5; D remains unclear. CDR3 length equals 15 residues. V dropped 4 bases and J dropped 3 bases, with 13 bases sitting between them. Germline V gives CDR1 LNHDA, CDR2 SQIVND (reference sequence). CDR3 nucleotide sequence: TGTGCCAGTAGTAGGATAGACGTGCTCAATCAGCCCCAGCATTTT. This encodes CASSRIDVLNQPQHF.

The chain combines TRBV4-3 with TRBJ1-3; D ambiguous. Germline V CDR1 and CDR2: LGHNA, YSLEER. There are 21 residues in the CDR3. Trimming left V 2 bases short and J 4 bases short, with 30 bases between. The CDR3 region is CASSQYHRHPTYRSGGNTIYF. Written as DNA, the CDR3 is TGCGCCAGCAGCCAATACCACCGCCACCCCACCTATCGGAGTGGCGGAAACACCATATATTTT.

V gene TRBV30 combines with J gene TRBJ2-7; D may be TRBD1 (6 bases). V shed 3 bases and J shed 5 bases, with 17 bases lying between them. The length of the CDR3 is 14 residues. Germline lookup yields CDR1 GTSNPN and CDR2 SVGIG (reference sequence). Written as DNA, the CDR3 is TGTGCCTGGAGCGTTATCTTACAGGGACACGAGCAGTACTTC. It specifies CAWSVILQGHEQYF.

The genes are TRBV7-6 and TRBJ2-7, with D perhaps matching TRBD1 (5 bases). CDR1 is SGHVS, CDR2 FNYEAQ, per germline. The CDR3 contains 15 residues. V was trimmed by 5 bases and J by 1 base, leaving 15 bases between them. DNA for the CDR3: TGTGCCAGCAGCCGCCTCAGGGCGCCGTCCTACGAGCAGTACTTC. This codes for CASSRLRAPSYEQYF.

J is TRBJ1-4 and V is TRBV7-2, with a weak D call TRBD1 (6 bases). This CDR3 comprises 15 residues. V was clipped by 5 bases and J by 5 bases, with 15 bases between them. Germline V lookup: CDR1 SGHTA, CDR2 FQGNSA. The CDR3: CASSLLGGRNEKLFF. The CDR3 DNA is TGTGCCAGCAGCCTACTAGGGGGTAGGAATGAAAAACTGTTTTTT.

The chain carries TRBV15 and TRBJ2-2; D gene ambiguous. The CDR3 extends over 14 amino acids. CDR1 and CDR2 from the germline V gene are LNHNV and YYDKDF (reference sequence). Trimming removed 0 bases at V and 8 bases at J, with 10 bases between. The CDR3 bases are TGTGCCACCAGCAGAGACGCCTACCAAGGGGAGCTGTTTTTT. Its translation is CATSRDAYQGELFF.

This chain joins TRBV7-3 and TRBJ2-5, with D unclear. Germline V gene data show CDR1 as SGHTA and CDR2 as FQGTGA. CDR3 length: 14 amino acids. V was clipped by 4 bases and J by 5 bases, with 14 bases between them. The CDR3 here is CASSSGPGGETQYF. CDR3 DNA: TGTGCCAGCAGCTCCGGCCCTGGCGGCGAGACCCAGTACTTC.

This chain links TRBV7-2 with TRBJ1-5; TRBD1 agrees at 7 bases. The CDR3 length is 14 residues. Germline values: CDR1 SGHTA, CDR2 FQGNSA. V lost 8 bases and J lost 3; bases outside the gene matches: 7. Here the CDR3 DNA reads TGTGCCAGCGAGACAGGGTCTAACAATCAGCCCCAGCATTTT. Encoded protein: CASETGSNNQPQHF. Together with reference TRBV7-2 and TRBJ1-5, the CDR3 gives the full variable domain: GAGVSQSPSNKVTEKGKDVELRCDPISGHTALYWYRQSLGQGLEFLIYFQGNSAPDKSGLPSDRFSAERTGGSVSTLTIQRTQQEDSAVYLCASETGSNNQPQHFGDGTRLSIL.